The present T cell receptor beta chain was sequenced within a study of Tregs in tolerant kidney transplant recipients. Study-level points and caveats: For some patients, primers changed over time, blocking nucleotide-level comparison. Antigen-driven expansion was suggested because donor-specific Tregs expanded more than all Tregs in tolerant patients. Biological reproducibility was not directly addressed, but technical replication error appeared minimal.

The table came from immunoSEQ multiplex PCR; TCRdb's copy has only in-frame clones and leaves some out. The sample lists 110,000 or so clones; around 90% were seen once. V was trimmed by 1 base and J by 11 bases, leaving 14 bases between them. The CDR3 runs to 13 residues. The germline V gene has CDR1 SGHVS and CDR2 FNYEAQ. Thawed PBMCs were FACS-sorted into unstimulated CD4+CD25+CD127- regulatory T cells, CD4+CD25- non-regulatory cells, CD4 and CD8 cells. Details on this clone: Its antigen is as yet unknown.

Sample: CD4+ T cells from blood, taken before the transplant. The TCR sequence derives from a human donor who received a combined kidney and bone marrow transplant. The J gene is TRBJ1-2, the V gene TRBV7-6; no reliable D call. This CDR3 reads CASSLDLGRDYTF. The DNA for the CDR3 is TGTGCCAGCAGCTTAGATTTAGGGCGGGATTACACCTTC.